This is a list of T cell receptor beta chains from one sample in a study of cytomegalovirus exposure and HLA in healthy donors. Assay used: immunoSEQ multiplex PCR; TCRdb lists only in-frame clones, some missing. The data contain 100,000 to 150,000 clones, less than 80% of them singletons. Sequencing was carried out using PBMCs. These receptors were collected from a man aged 30 to 39 in good health and CMV-seronegative. The CDR3 runs from the conserved cysteine through the conserved F or W. Fields, in order: V gene, clone size, J gene, D gene, CDR3 protein, CDR3 DNA. D genes are given only for firm matches. The size entry is marked missing in some rows and otherwise reads once, few, many or a size class.

v_gene: TRBV10-1; abundance: .; j_gene: TRBJ2-5; d_gene: .; CDR3aa: CASSDWGVGETQYF; CDR3nt: TGCGCCAGCAGTGATTGGGGGGTAGGGGAGACCCAGTACTTC
v_gene: TRBV5-1; abundance: few; j_gene: TRBJ2-7; d_gene: TRBD1; CDR3aa: CASSLGQGEDEQYF; CDR3nt: TGCGCCAGCAGCTTGGGACAGGGCGAGGACGAGCAGTACTTC
v_gene: TRBV19; abundance: .; j_gene: TRBJ1-1; d_gene: .; CDR3aa: CASSNQGRTEAFF; CDR3nt: TGTGCCAGTAGTAACCAGGGGCGGACTGAAGCTTTCTTT
v_gene: TRBV7-2; abundance: .; j_gene: TRBJ1-1; d_gene: .; CDR3aa: CASSPLMGRSAFF; CDR3nt: TGTGCCAGCAGCCCCTTAATGGGGAGGTCGGCTTTCTTT
v_gene: TRBV7-9; abundance: .; j_gene: TRBJ1-5; d_gene: .; CDR3aa: CASSWGLTGNQPQHF; CDR3nt: TGTGCCAGCAGCTGGGGGCTCACGGGCAATCAGCCCCAGCATTTT
v_gene: TRBV6-1; abundance: .; j_gene: TRBJ2-7; d_gene: TRBD2; CDR3aa: CASSDLRGGRRYEQYF; CDR3nt: TGTGCCAGCAGTGATCTGCGGGGGGGCCGAAGGTACGAGCAGTACTTC
v_gene: TRBV5-6; abundance: .; j_gene: TRBJ1-2; d_gene: TRBD1; CDR3aa: CASSLARGTNYGYTF; CDR3nt: TGTGCCAGCAGCTTGGCCAGGGGGACAAACTATGGCTACACCTTC
v_gene: TRBV7-6; abundance: .; j_gene: TRBJ1-6; d_gene: TRBD1; CDR3aa: CASSVNRGRDSPLHF; CDR3nt: TGTGCCAGCAGCGTGAACAGGGGGCGTGATTCACCCCTCCACTTT
v_gene: TRBV27; abundance: .; j_gene: TRBJ2-1; d_gene: TRBD1; CDR3aa: CASSQYRGLNEQFF; CDR3nt: TGTGCCAGCAGTCAATACAGGGGGCTCAATGAGCAGTTCTTC
v_gene: TRBV19; abundance: .; j_gene: TRBJ1-1; d_gene: TRBD1; CDR3aa: CASSRDRLNTEAFF; CDR3nt: TGTGCCAGTAGTCGGGACAGGTTAAACACTGAAGCTTTCTTT
v_gene: TRBV6-5; abundance: once; j_gene: TRBJ2-2; d_gene: .; CDR3aa: CASSARPSNTGELFF; CDR3nt: TGTGCCAGCAGTGCGCGGCCTTCGAACACCGGGGAGCTGTTTTTT
v_gene: TRBV28; abundance: .; j_gene: TRBJ2-2; d_gene: TRBD2; CDR3aa: CASSRSGLAGGRAAGELFF; CDR3nt: TGTGCCAGCAGTCGAAGTGGGCTAGCGGGGGGGCGGGCTGCCGGGGAGCTGTTTTTT
v_gene: TRBV19; abundance: .; j_gene: TRBJ1-2; d_gene: TRBD1; CDR3aa: CASSMGQIGYGYTF; CDR3nt: TGTGCCAGTAGTATGGGACAGATAGGCTATGGCTACACCTTC
v_gene: TRBV2; abundance: .; j_gene: TRBJ1-4; d_gene: .; CDR3aa: CASNRESINEKLFF; CDR3nt: TGTGCCAGCAACAGGGAAAGTATTAATGAAAAACTGTTTTTT
v_gene: TRBV4-2; abundance: .; j_gene: TRBJ2-3; d_gene: .; CDR3aa: CASSLEGGPTDTQYF; CDR3nt: TGTGCCAGCAGCCTCGAGGGCGGGCCCACAGATACGCAGTATTTT
v_gene: TRBV19; abundance: .; j_gene: TRBJ2-3; d_gene: .; CDR3aa: CASSARQGTDTQYF; CDR3nt: TGTGCCAGTAGTGCCCGACAGGGCACAGATACGCAGTATTTT
v_gene: TRBV28; abundance: .; j_gene: TRBJ1-3; d_gene: .; CDR3aa: CASSTRQGLGNTIYF; CDR3nt: TGTGCCAGCAGCACAAGGCAGGGGTTGGGAAACACCATATATTTT
v_gene: TRBV10-3; abundance: .; j_gene: TRBJ2-2; d_gene: .; CDR3aa: CAISEFTGPGTGELFF; CDR3nt: TGTGCCATCAGTGAGTTCACAGGGCCGGGCACCGGGGAGCTGTTTTTT
v_gene: TRBV11-2; abundance: .; j_gene: TRBJ1-4; d_gene: .; CDR3aa: CASSFYRATNEKLFF; CDR3nt: TGTGCCAGCAGCTTTTACAGGGCAACTAATGAAAAACTGTTTTTT
v_gene: TRBV7-8; abundance: .; j_gene: TRBJ1-5; d_gene: .; CDR3aa: CASSLAGFNQPQHF; CDR3nt: TGTGCCAGCAGCTTAGCCGGGTTCAATCAGCCCCAGCATTTT
v_gene: TRBV5-1; abundance: .; j_gene: TRBJ2-1; d_gene: .; CDR3aa: CASSLEASRLNEQFF; CDR3nt: TGCGCCAGCAGCTTGGAGGCTAGCAGGCTCAATGAGCAGTTCTTC
v_gene: TRBV6-1; abundance: .; j_gene: TRBJ2-7; d_gene: .; CDR3aa: CASSEGYGYEQYF; CDR3nt: TGTGCCAGCAGTGAAGGGTACGGCTACGAGCAGTACTTC
v_gene: TRBV12-5; abundance: .; j_gene: TRBJ1-5; d_gene: TRBD1; CDR3aa: CASGFGQAACNQPQHF; CDR3nt: TGTGCTAGTGGTTTCGGACAGGCGGCTTGCAATCAGCCCCAGCATTTT
v_gene: TRBV28; abundance: .; j_gene: TRBJ2-2; d_gene: .; CDR3aa: CASSLSPRADTGELFF; CDR3nt: TGTGCCAGCAGTTTAAGCCCCAGGGCGGACACCGGGGAGCTGTTTTTT
v_gene: TRBV19; abundance: .; j_gene: TRBJ2-1; d_gene: .; CDR3aa: CASGTLGTNEQFF; CDR3nt: TGTGCCAGTGGGACCTTGGGGACAAATGAGCAGTTCTTC
v_gene: TRBV4-1; abundance: .; j_gene: TRBJ2-1; d_gene: .; CDR3aa: CASSRGDGSEQFF; CDR3nt: TGCGCCAGCAGCCGAGGGGACGGGAGTGAGCAGTTCTTC
v_gene: TRBV28; abundance: few; j_gene: TRBJ1-2; d_gene: TRBD1; CDR3aa: CASLDRGNILRYTF; CDR3nt: TGTGCCAGCCTGGACAGGGGGAATATTCTCCGCTACACCTTC
v_gene: TRBV5-5; abundance: .; j_gene: TRBJ1-3; d_gene: TRBD1; CDR3aa: CASSLDRGRSGNTIYF; CDR3nt: TGTGCCAGCAGCCTTGACAGGGGGCGGTCTGGAAACACCATATATTTT
v_gene: TRBV13; abundance: .; j_gene: TRBJ2-7; d_gene: .; CDR3aa: CASSQTHRDRSLTYEQYF; CDR3nt: TGTGCCAGCAGCCAAACCCACCGCGACAGAAGCTTAACCTACGAGCAGTACTTC
v_gene: TRBV7-8; abundance: .; j_gene: TRBJ1-1; d_gene: .; CDR3aa: CASSLYEHEAFF; CDR3nt: TGTGCCAGCAGCTTATACGAGCATGAAGCTTTCTTT
v_gene: TRBV5-6; abundance: once; j_gene: TRBJ2-1; d_gene: TRBD1; CDR3aa: CASSPPGQAGFHNEQFF; CDR3nt: TGTGCCAGCAGCCCGCCTGGACAGGCTGGGTTCCACAATGAGCAGTTCTTC
v_gene: TRBV28; abundance: .; j_gene: TRBJ1-5; d_gene: .; CDR3aa: CASSLYGKAGINQPQHF; CDR3nt: TGTGCCAGCAGTTTATATGGTAAGGCAGGGATCAATCAGCCCCAGCATTTT
v_gene: TRBV7-3; abundance: .; j_gene: TRBJ2-7; d_gene: TRBD1; CDR3aa: CARLEGAEAVEQYF; CDR3nt: TGTGCCCGGCTTGAGGGGGCGGAGGCCGTCGAGCAGTACTTC
v_gene: TRBV28; abundance: few; j_gene: TRBJ1-2; d_gene: TRBD1; CDR3aa: CASSKHDREDGYTF; CDR3nt: TGTGCCAGCAGCAAACATGACAGGGAGGATGGCTACACCTTC
v_gene: TRBV4-1; abundance: .; j_gene: TRBJ2-7; d_gene: .; CDR3aa: CASSPGLGAYEQYF; CDR3nt: TGCGCCAGCAGCCCGGGACTGGGAGCCTACGAGCAGTACTTC
v_gene: TRBV10-3; abundance: .; j_gene: TRBJ1-2; d_gene: .; CDR3aa: CAIPGYQEYGYTF; CDR3nt: TGTGCCATCCCGGGGTACCAGGAATATGGCTACACCTTC
v_gene: TRBV7-9; abundance: .; j_gene: TRBJ2-7; d_gene: TRBD2; CDR3aa: CASSRGGANEQYF; CDR3nt: TGTGCCAGCAGTCGCGGGGGGGCAAACGAGCAGTACTTC
v_gene: TRBV28; abundance: .; j_gene: TRBJ2-2; d_gene: TRBD1; CDR3aa: CASSRTGMDTGELFF; CDR3nt: TGTGCCAGCAGCCGGACAGGGATGGACACCGGGGAGCTGTTTTTT
v_gene: TRBV7-6; abundance: .; j_gene: TRBJ1-1; d_gene: .; CDR3aa: CASSLGLSAGHNSEEAFF; CDR3nt: TGTGCCAGCAGCTTAGGCTTGTCGGCCGGCCATAACAGTGAAGAAGCTTTCTTT
v_gene: TRBV7-2; abundance: .; j_gene: TRBJ2-5; d_gene: .; CDR3aa: CASSLRGQVQETQYF; CDR3nt: TGTGCCAGCAGCTTAAGGGGTCAAGTCCAAGAGACCCAGTACTTC
v_gene: TRBV9; abundance: .; j_gene: TRBJ1-1; d_gene: .; CDR3aa: CASSGQSNTEAFF; CDR3nt: TGTGCCAGCAGCGGACAGAGCAACACTGAAGCTTTCTTT
v_gene: TRBV5-1; abundance: .; j_gene: TRBJ2-1; d_gene: TRBD2; CDR3aa: CASSLTSGVYNEQFF; CDR3nt: TGCGCCAGCAGCTTGACTAGCGGGGTCTACAATGAGCAGTTCTTC
v_gene: TRBV28; abundance: once; j_gene: TRBJ1-2; d_gene: .; CDR3aa: CASTEQGTRLGYGYTF; CDR3nt: TGTGCCAGCACCGAACAGGGAACGAGGCTAGGCTATGGCTACACCTTC
v_gene: TRBV18; abundance: .; j_gene: TRBJ1-2; d_gene: .; CDR3aa: CASSPLTNRIYGYTF; CDR3nt: TGTGCCAGCTCACCATTAACAAACAGGATCTATGGCTACACCTTC
v_gene: TRBV5-1; abundance: .; j_gene: TRBJ2-2; d_gene: TRBD1; CDR3aa: CASSPGQFTGELFF; CDR3nt: TGCGCCAGCAGCCCGGGACAGTTCACCGGGGAGCTGTTTTTT
v_gene: TRBV5-6; abundance: .; j_gene: TRBJ2-7; d_gene: TRBD2; CDR3aa: CASRGRGRGHLWAVEQYF; CDR3nt: TGTGCCAGCAGGGGCCGGGGGAGGGGCCACCTTTGGGCTGTCGAGCAGTACTTC